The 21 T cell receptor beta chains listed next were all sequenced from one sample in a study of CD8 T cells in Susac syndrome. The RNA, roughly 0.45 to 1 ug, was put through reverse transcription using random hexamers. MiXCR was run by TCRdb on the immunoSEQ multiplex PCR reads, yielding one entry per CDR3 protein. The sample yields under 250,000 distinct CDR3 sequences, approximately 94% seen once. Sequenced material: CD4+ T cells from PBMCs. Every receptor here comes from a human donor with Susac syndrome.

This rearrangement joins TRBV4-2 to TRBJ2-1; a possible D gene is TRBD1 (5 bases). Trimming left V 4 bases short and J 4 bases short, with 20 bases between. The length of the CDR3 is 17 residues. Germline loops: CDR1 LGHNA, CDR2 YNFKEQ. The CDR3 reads CASSPQEDRHRYNEQFF. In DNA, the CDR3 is TGTGCCAGCAGCCCCCAAGAGGACCGGCACAGGTACAATGAGCAGTTCTTC.

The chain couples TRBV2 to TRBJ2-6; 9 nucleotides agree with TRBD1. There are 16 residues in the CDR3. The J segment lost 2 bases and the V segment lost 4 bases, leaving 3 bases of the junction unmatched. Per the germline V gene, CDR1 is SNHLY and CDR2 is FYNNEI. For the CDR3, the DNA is TGTGCCAGCAGTGGACAGGGGGGAGCTGGGGCCAACGTCCTGACTTTC. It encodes CASSGQGGAGANVLTF.

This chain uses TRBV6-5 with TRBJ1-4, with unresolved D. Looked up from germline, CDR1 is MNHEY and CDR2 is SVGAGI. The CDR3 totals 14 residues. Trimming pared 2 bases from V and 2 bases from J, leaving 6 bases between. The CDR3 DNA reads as TGTGCCAGCAGTTACAGGGTTACTAATGAAAAACTGTTTTTT. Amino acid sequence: CASSYRVTNEKLFF.

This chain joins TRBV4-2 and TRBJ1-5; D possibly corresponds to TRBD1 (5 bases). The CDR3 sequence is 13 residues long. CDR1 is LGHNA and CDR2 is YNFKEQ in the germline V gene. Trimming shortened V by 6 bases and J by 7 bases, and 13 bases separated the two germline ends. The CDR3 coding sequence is TGTGCCAGCAGACTCTGGGCAGGGCAGCCCCAGCATTTT. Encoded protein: CASRLWAGQPQHF.

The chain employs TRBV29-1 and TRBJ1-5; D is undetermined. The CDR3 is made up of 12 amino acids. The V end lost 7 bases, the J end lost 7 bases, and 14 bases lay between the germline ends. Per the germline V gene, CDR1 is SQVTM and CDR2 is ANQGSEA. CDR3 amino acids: CSAAGLGQPQHF. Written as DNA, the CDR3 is TGCAGCGCCGCTGGGTTAGGCCAGCCCCAGCATTTT.

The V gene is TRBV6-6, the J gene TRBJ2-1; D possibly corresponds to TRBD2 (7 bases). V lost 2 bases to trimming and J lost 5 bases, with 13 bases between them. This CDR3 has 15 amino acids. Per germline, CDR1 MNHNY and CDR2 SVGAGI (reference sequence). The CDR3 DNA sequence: TGTGCCAGCAGTTACCACGGGGGGCGTAACAATGAGCAGTTCTTC. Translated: CASSYHGGRNNEQFF.

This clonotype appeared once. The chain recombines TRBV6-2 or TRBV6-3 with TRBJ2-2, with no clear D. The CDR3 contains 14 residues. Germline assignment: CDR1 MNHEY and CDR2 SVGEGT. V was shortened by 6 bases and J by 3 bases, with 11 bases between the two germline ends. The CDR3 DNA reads TGTGCCAGCAGCTTTAATCTGGACACCGGGGAGCTGTTTTTT. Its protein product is CASSFNLDTGELFF.

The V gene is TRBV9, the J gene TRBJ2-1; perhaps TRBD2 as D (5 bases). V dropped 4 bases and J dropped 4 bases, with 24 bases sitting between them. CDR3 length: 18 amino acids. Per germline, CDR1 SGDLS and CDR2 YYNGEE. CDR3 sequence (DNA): TGTGCCAGCAGCACCTCCACTCTTGTAGCGAGGATTTACAATGAGCAGTTCTTC. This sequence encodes CASSTSTLVARIYNEQFF.

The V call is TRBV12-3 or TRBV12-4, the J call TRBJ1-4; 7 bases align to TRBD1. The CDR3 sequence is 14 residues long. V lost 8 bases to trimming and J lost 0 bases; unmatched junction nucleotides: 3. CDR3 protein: CASGQGATNEKLFF. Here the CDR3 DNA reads TGTGCCAGCGGCCAGGGGGCAACTAATGAAAAACTGTTTTTT.

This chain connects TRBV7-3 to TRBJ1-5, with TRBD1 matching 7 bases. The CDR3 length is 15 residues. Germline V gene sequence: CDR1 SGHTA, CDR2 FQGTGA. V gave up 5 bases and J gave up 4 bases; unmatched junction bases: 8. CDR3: CASSETTGRNQPQHF. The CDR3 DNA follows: TGTGCCAGCAGCGAAACGACAGGGAGGAATCAGCCCCAGCATTTT.

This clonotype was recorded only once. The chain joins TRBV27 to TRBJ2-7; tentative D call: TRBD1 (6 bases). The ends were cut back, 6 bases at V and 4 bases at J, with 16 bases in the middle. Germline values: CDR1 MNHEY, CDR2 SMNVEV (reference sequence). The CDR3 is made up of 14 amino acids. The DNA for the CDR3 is TGTGCCAGCAGCCCCCGGGGACAAACATACGAGCAGTACTTC. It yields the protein CASSPRGQTYEQYF.

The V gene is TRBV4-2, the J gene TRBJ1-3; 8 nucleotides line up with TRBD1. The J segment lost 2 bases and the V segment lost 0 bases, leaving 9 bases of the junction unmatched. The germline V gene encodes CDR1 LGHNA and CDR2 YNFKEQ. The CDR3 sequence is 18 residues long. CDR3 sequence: CASSQELAGGLAGNTIYF. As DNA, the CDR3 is TGTGCCAGCAGCCAAGAATTAGCAGGGGGCCTAGCTGGAAACACCATATATTTT.

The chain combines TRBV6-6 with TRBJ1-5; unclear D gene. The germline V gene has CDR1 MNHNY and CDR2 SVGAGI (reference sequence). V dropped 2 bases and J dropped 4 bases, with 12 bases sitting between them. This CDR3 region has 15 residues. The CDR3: CASSYLGKGNQPQHF. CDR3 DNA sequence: TGTGCCAGCAGTTACCTCGGGAAGGGTAATCAGCCCCAGCATTTT.

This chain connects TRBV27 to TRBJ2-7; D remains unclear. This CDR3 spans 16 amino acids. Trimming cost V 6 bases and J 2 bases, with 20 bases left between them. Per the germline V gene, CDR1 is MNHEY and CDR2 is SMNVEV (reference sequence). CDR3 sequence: CASSPPPQHGAYEQYF. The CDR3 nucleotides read TGTGCCAGCAGCCCTCCCCCACAGCATGGGGCCTACGAGCAGTACTTC.

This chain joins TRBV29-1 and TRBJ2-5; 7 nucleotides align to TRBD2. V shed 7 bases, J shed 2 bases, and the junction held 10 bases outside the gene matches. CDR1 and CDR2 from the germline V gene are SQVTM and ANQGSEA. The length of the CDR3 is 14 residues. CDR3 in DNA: TGCAGCGGACGGAAGGGCGGGGGTCAAGAGACCCAGTACTTC. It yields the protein CSGRKGGGQETQYF.

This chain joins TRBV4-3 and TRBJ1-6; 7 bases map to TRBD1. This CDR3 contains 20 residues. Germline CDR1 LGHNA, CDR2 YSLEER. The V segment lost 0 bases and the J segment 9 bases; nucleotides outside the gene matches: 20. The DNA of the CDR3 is TGCGCCAGCAGCCAAGATTTACAGGGGCCGTCGGTAGTCTCTGGTTCACCCCTCCACTTT. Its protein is CASSQDLQGPSVVSGSPLHF.

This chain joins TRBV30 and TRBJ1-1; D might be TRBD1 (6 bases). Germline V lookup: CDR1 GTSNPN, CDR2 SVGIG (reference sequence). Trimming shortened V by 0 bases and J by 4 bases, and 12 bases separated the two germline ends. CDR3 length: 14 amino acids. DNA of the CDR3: TGTGCCTGGAGTGTACGTGGAGGGGGCACTGAAGCTTTCTTT. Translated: CAWSVRGGGTEAFF.

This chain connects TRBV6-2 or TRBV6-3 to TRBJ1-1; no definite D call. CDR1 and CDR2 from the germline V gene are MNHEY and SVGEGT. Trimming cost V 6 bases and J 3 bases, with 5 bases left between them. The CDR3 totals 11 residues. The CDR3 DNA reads TGTGCCAGCAGGCAGGACACTGAAGCTTTCTTT. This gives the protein CASRQDTEAFF.

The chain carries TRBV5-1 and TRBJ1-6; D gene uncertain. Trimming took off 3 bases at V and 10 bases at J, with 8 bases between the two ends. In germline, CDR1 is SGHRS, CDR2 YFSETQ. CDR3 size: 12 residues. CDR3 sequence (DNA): TGCGCCAGCAGCTCGGGGTACTCACCCCTCCACTTT. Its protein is CASSSGYSPLHF. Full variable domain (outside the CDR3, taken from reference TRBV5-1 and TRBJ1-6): KAGVTQTPRYLIKTRGQQVTLSCSPISGHRSVSWYQQTPGQGLQFLFEYFSETQRNKGNFPGRFSGRQFSNSRSEMNVSTLELGDSALYLCASSSGYSPLHFGNGTRLTVT.

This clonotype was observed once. The CDR3 is CASSLIGGGAENEQFF. The CDR3 DNA reads as TGCGCCAGCAGCCTGATAGGCGGGGGGGCGGAGAATGAGCAGTTCTTC. The rearrangement uses TRBV5-1 and TRBJ2-1, with TRBD2 identical over 9 bases. The CDR3 has 16 residues. The V gene's germline CDR1 is SGHRS and CDR2 YFSETQ. Trimming cost V 4 bases and J 7 bases; bases outside gene matches: 12.

CDR3 coding DNA: TGTGCCAGCAGCTATACAGGAAATGGCTACACCTTC. Translated: CASSYTGNGYTF. The chain employs TRBV5-6 and TRBJ1-2; TRBD1 is a possible D gene (5 bases). Trimming took off 3 bases at V and 6 bases at J, with 9 bases between the two ends. This CDR3 comprises 12 residues. Germline V gene lookup returns CDR1 SGHDT and CDR2 YYEEEE. The whole variable domain, remainder taken from reference TRBV5-6 and TRBJ1-2, is DAGVTQSPTHLIKTRGQQVTLRCSPKSGHDTVSWYQQALGQGPQFIFQYYEEEERQRGNFPDRFSGHQFPNYSSELNVNALLLGDSALYLCASSYTGNGYTFGSGTRLTVV.